This TCR beta chain was documented in a study of identical twins. TCRdb re-called the 5' RACE reads through MiXCR, storing one row per CDR3 protein. The sample holds some 500,000 distinct CDR3 sequences; 14% are singletons and the top ten take about 0.54%. The data were also submitted as part of a second study, on yellow fever vaccine responses in identical twins.

The specimen was CD4+ T cells sorted from blood. The receptor comes from a young woman in good health.

The CDR3 region is CASSSYASGLAGTDTQYF. The CDR3 DNA sequence: TGTGCCAGCAGTTCTTACGCCTCAGGACTAGCGGGCACAGATACGCAGTATTTT. The V gene is TRBV27, the J gene TRBJ2-3; 10 bases agree with TRBD2. There are 18 residues in the CDR3. V shed 4 bases and J 1 base; nucleotides not matched to a gene: 11. Germline V lookup: CDR1 MNHEY, CDR2 SMNVEV (reference sequence).